These T cell receptor beta chains were read from a single sample in a study of fetal regulatory T cell absence and autoimmunity. The method was immunoSEQ multiplex PCR; TCRdb's version includes in-frame clones alone and lacks a portion of them. The table lists 95,000 or so clones, around 72% of them singletons, with roughly 2% in the top ten. Specimen: pancreas tissue. The receptors were sampled from a male donor with IPEX syndrome. CDR3s include the opening cysteine and the closing phenylalanine or tryptophan. A D gene is named only where the DNA matches it firmly. The size entry is marked missing in some rows and otherwise reads once, few, many or a size class.

j_call clone_size d_call cdr3_length v_call cdr3_aa cdr3_nt
TRBJ1-6 - TRBD1 15 TRBV7-6 CASSVWTGWSSPLHF TGTGCCAGCAGCGTATGGACAGGGTGGAGTTCACCCCTCCACTTT
TRBJ1-3 few - 14 TRBV7-8 CASSLSYSGNTIYF TGTGCCAGCAGCTTATCCTACTCTGGAAACACCATATATTTT
TRBJ2-5 - TRBD1 14 TRBV5-4 CASSRDRGEETQYF TGTGCCAGCAGCCGCGACAGGGGAGAGGAGACCCAGTACTTC
TRBJ1-1 - TRBD1 12 TRBV6-5 CASSYGTDEAFF TGTGCCAGCAGCTATGGGACAGATGAAGCTTTCTTT
TRBJ2-1 - TRBD2 17 TRBV27 CASSPSGVAGFYNEQFF TGTGCCAGCAGTCCCTCGGGGGTAGCGGGTTTCTACAATGAGCAGTTCTTC
TRBJ2-2 - TRBD2 16 TRBV30 CAWSVLAGEFTGELFF TGTGCCTGGAGTGTACTAGCGGGAGAATTCACCGGGGAGCTGTTTTTT
TRBJ2-1 - TRBD2 14 TRBV14 CASSQLAVYNEQFF TGTGCCAGCAGCCAACTAGCGGTTTACAATGAGCAGTTCTTC
TRBJ2-5 - TRBD2 14 TRBV2 CASRSGGPQETQYF TGTGCCAGCAGGAGCGGGGGGCCTCAAGAGACCCAGTACTTC
TRBJ2-2 once - 14 TRBV2 CASSERGGTGELFF TGTGCCAGCAGTGAACGAGGGGGCACCGGGGAGCTGTTTTTT
TRBJ1-2 few - 13 TRBV2 CASSLQGDYGYTF TGTGCCAGCAGCTTACAGGGTGACTATGGCTACACCTTC
TRBJ2-7 few TRBD2 16 TRBV11-2 CASSPVEGLAGDEQYF TGTGCCAGCAGCCCCGTCGAGGGGCTAGCGGGAGACGAGCAGTACTTC
TRBJ2-7 - TRBD2 15 TRBV10-2 CASSESAGVVYEQYF TGCGCCAGCAGTGAGTCTGCGGGGGTGGTCTACGAGCAGTACTTC
TRBJ2-1 - - 13 TRBV9 CASSAFLGLEQFF TGTGCCAGCAGCGCATTTCTCGGTCTTGAGCAGTTCTTC
TRBJ1-2 - TRBD1 16 TRBV5-4 CASSPGTGVLVYGYTF TGTGCCAGCAGCCCCGGGACAGGGGTCCTAGTCTATGGCTACACCTTC
TRBJ2-5 - TRBD1 15 TRBV25-1 CASSARQGVGETQYF TGTGCCAGCAGTGCCCGACAGGGCGTCGGGGAGACCCAGTACTTC
TRBJ2-3 once TRBD1 13 TRBV2 CASQGAGTDTQYF TGTGCCAGCCAGGGGGCAGGGACAGATACGCAGTATTTT
TRBJ2-2 few - 17 TRBV5-5 CASSLAAWGRVTGELFF TGTGCCAGCAGCTTGGCCGCCTGGGGGCGGGTCACCGGGGAGCTGTTTTTT
TRBJ2-3 few TRBD1 16 TRBV6-7 CASSYRGQGCTDTQYF TGTGCCAGCAGTTACCGGGGACAGGGATGCACAGATACGCAGTATTTT
TRBJ2-7 few - 13 TRBV5-8 CASGASATYEQYF TGTGCCAGCGGCGCCAGCGCTACCTACGAGCAGTACTTC
TRBJ2-7 few TRBD1 11 TRBV7-9 CASSSGQGKYF TGTGCCAGCAGCTCGGGACAGGGGAAGTACTTC
TRBJ2-7 - TRBD1 14 TRBV27 CASSFGTGGYEQYF TGTGCCAGCAGTTTCGGGACAGGGGGCTACGAGCAGTACTTC
TRBJ2-7 - - 15 TRBV7-9 CASSLGELVPYEQYF TGTGCCAGCAGCTTAGGAGAACTAGTGCCTTACGAGCAGTACTTC
TRBJ1-4 - - 14 TRBV7-6 CASSLAQYNEKLFF TGTGCCAGCAGCTTGGCACAGTACAATGAAAAACTGTTTTTT
TRBJ2-5 once - 14 TRBV12-5 CASGLSGRFGTQYF TGTGCTAGTGGTTTGTCCGGACGATTCGGGACCCAGTACTTC
TRBJ1-5 few - 12 TRBV4-2 CASSPPGQPQHF TGTGCCAGCAGCCCCCCAGGGCAACCCCAGCATTTT
TRBJ1-2 few - 13 TRBV7-2 CASSLGLNYGYTF TGTGCCAGCAGCTTAGGACTCAATTATGGCTACACCTTC
TRBJ2-7 once TRBD1 14 TRBV30 CAWGQGATIYEQYF TGTGCCTGGGGACAGGGGGCTACTATCTACGAGCAGTACTTC
TRBJ2-7 once - 12 TRBV7-9 CASSDISYEQYF TGTGCCAGCAGCGACATCTCCTACGAGCAGTACTTC
TRBJ2-7 - TRBD1 15 TRBV11-3 CASSLLEQGVYEQYF TGTGCCAGCAGCTTATTGGAACAGGGGGTTTACGAGCAGTACTTC
TRBJ2-3 once - 17 TRBV12-2 CASRCPGLAGSTDTQYF TGTGCAAGTCGTTGCCCGGGGCTAGCGGGCTCCACAGATACGCAGTATTTT
TRBJ1-6 - TRBD1 15 TRBV6-5 CASSPGTGTNSPLHF TGTGCCAGCAGTCCCGGGACAGGGACGAATTCACCCCTCCACTTT
TRBJ2-3 - - 16 TRBV4-2 CASSQESRDTTHTQYF TGTGCCAGCAGCCAAGAGAGTAGAGATACCACGCATACGCAGTATTTT
TRBJ1-2 - - 18 TRBV7-9 CASSLVEGGGRNYYGYTF TGTGCCAGCAGCTTAGTGGAGGGCGGGGGCCGAAACTACTATGGCTACACCTTC
TRBJ1-2 - TRBD1 13 TRBV29-1 CSVMDRGPYGYTF TGCAGCGTCATGGACAGGGGGCCCTATGGCTACACCTTC
TRBJ2-1 - - 14 TRBV2 CASRSVIGANEQFF TGTGCCAGCCGATCCGTCATTGGGGCAAATGAGCAGTTCTTC
TRBJ2-3 - - 15 TRBV10-1 CASSESTAGTDTQYF TGCGCCAGCAGTGAGTCGACAGCGGGCACAGATACGCAGTATTTT
TRBJ2-3 few - 12 TRBV10-3 CEGIATGGTQYF TGTGAGGGGATCGCCACAGGTGGTACGCAGTATTTT
TRBJ2-7 - - 14 TRBV6-4 CASSEGAKTYEQYF TGTGCCAGCAGTGAGGGAGCGAAGACCTACGAGCAGTACTTC
TRBJ2-7 - TRBD2 15 TRBV30 CAWSRGTRIAYEQYF TGTGCCTGGAGCCGCGGGACTAGGATTGCCTACGAGCAGTACTTC
TRBJ2-2 - - 14 TRBV4-3 CASSPGGGTGELFF TGCGCCAGCAGCCCAGGGGGGGGCACCGGGGAGCTGTTTTTT
TRBJ2-7 - - 12 TRBV13 CASSRSTYEQYF TGTGCCAGCAGCCGGTCTACCTACGAGCAGTACTTC
TRBJ2-5 - - 14 TRBV4-1 CASSQEGRQETQYF TGCGCCAGCAGCCAAGAAGGGCGGCAAGAGACCCAGTACTTC
TRBJ1-1 - - 13 TRBV6-5 CASSLQVNTEAFF TGTGCCAGCAGTCTCCAGGTTAACACTGAAGCTTTCTTT
TRBJ2-5 - TRBD2 17 TRBV5-1 CASSLTLAGALPETQYF TGCGCCAGCAGCTTGACCCTAGCGGGAGCCCTCCCCGAGACCCAGTACTTC
TRBJ2-3 - TRBD2 18 TRBV4-1 CASSQDPLAGGRTDTQYF TGCGCCAGCAGCCAAGATCCCCTAGCGGGGGGTCGCACAGATACGCAGTATTTT